These 7 T cell receptor beta chains were sequenced from one sample in a study of blood T cells in healthy people across ages. With a J-beta primer mix and a sample-barcoded 5' primer, a second PCR ran about 6 to 11 cycles. TCRdb fed the 5' RACE reads into MiXCR, producing one record per CDR3 protein. This table has about 1.6 million distinct CDR3 sequences, almost 35% appearing once. Sample: blood. The receptors were sampled from a woman between 25 and 40 years old in good health.

The J gene is TRBJ2-3, the V gene TRBV6-5; possible D gene TRBD2, 5 bases. The CDR3 is 15 residues long. The ends were cut back, 6 bases at V and 0 bases at J, with 13 bases in the middle. The germline CDR1 and CDR2 sequences are MNHEY and SVGAGI. CDR3 protein: CASSHRGVSTDTQYF. CDR3 nucleotide sequence: TGTGCCAGCAGCCACCGGGGAGTGAGCACAGATACGCAGTATTTT.

This chain joins TRBV5-1 and TRBJ2-1, with 14 nucleotides matching TRBD2. CDR3 length: 16 amino acids. J gave up 6 bases and V 3 bases, and 5 bases lay outside the gene matches. Germline loops: CDR1 SGHRS, CDR2 YFSETQ. CDR3 amino acids: CASSYGTSGSGNEQFF. The CDR3 nucleotides read TGCGCCAGCAGCTATGGGACTAGCGGGAGCGGCAATGAGCAGTTCTTC.

The rearrangement joins TRBV15 to TRBJ1-1, with D unclear. The ends were cut back, 0 bases at V and 4 bases at J, with 12 bases in the middle. The CDR3 spans 15 residues. Per germline, CDR1 LNHNV and CDR2 YYDKDF (reference sequence). This CDR3 reads CATSRDPGQGTEAFF. The CDR3 nucleotides are TGTGCCACCAGCAGAGATCCAGGCCAAGGCACTGAAGCTTTCTTT. Full variable domain (outside the CDR3, taken from reference TRBV15 and TRBJ1-1): DAMVIQNPRYQVTQFGKPVTLSCSQTLNHNVMYWYQQKSSQAPKLLFHYYDKDFNNEADTPDNFQSRRPNTSFCFLDIRSPGLGDTAMYLCATSRDPGQGTEAFFGQGTRLTVV.

This clonotype occurred a few times. Written as DNA, the CDR3 is TGCGCCAGCAGCCAAGAACAGGATCGTGGCTATGGCTACACCTTC. It translates to CASSQEQDRGYGYTF. The chain combines TRBV4-1 with TRBJ1-2; tentative D call: TRBD1 (5 bases). Per the germline V gene, CDR1 is MGHRA and CDR2 is YSYEKL. There are 15 residues in the CDR3. V was trimmed by 0 bases and J by 4 bases, leaving 12 bases between them.

This clonotype was picked up a small number of times. The V gene is TRBV30, the J gene TRBJ1-1; possibly TRBD1 for D (5 bases). V was trimmed by 4 bases and J by 6 bases, leaving 15 bases between them. Germline-derived CDR1 and CDR2 are GTSNPN and SVGIG (reference sequence). This CDR3 is 13 amino acids long. In DNA form, the CDR3 reads TGTGCCTGGATCCAGTACGGACATCCTGAAGCTTTCTTT. Its protein product is CAWIQYGHPEAFF.

This rearrangement joins TRBV29-1 to TRBJ1-1; TRBD1 matches at 8 bases. The CDR3 extends over 14 amino acids. V shed 7 bases, J shed 10 bases, and the junction held 17 bases outside the gene matches. Germline-derived CDR1 and CDR2 are SQVTM and ANQGSEA. The CDR3 loop reads CSADLTGTGGGAFF. The CDR3, as DNA: TGCAGCGCGGATCTAACCGGGACAGGTGGGGGAGCTTTCTTT. The entire variable domain, with the rest obtained from reference TRBV29-1 and TRBJ1-1, is as follows: SAVISQKPSRDICQRGTSLTIQCQVDSQVTMMFWYRQQPGQSLTLIATANQGSEATYESGFVIDKFPISRPNLTFSTLTVSNMSPEDSSIYLCSADLTGTGGGAFFGQGTRLTVV.

The rearrangement joins TRBV27 to TRBJ2-5; possible D gene TRBD2, 7 bases. V was trimmed by 4 bases and J by 5 bases, leaving 11 bases between them. Germline V gives CDR1 MNHEY, CDR2 SMNVEV (reference sequence). The CDR3 runs 13 residues. This chain's CDR3 is CASSWRGLETQYF. CDR3 nucleotides: TGTGCCAGCAGTTGGCGGGGGCTGGAGACCCAGTACTTC.